Listed below are T cell receptor beta chains from one sample, sequenced in a study of T cell repertoires in cytomegalovirus infection. These receptors' antigens are unknown. TCRdb re-called the reads with MiXCR, one entry per CDR3 protein. The table has approximately 730,000 distinct CDR3 sequences, about 30% seen once. This material consisted of cultured PBMCs, taken from culture after CMV antigen stimulation. All receptors derive from a human donor in good health (CMV status not recorded). Some clones in this sample may be carry-over from other donors' samples. Each CDR3 is given with its conserved first and last residue. Each record gives: V gene, D gene, clone size, J gene, CDR3 DNA, CDR3 protein. A D gene is named only where the DNA matches it firmly. Size values are once, few and many counts, or a class for expanded clones, and some rows have none.

TRBV12-3/TRBV12-4,NA,few,TRBJ1-4,TGTGCCAGCAGTGTGGAGCGTGAAAAACTGTTTTTT,CASSVEREKLFF
TRBV27,NA,NA,TRBJ2-7,TGTGCCAGCAGTTATCAGTCAGGGGTTGCCTACGAGCAGTACTTC,CASSYQSGVAYEQYF
TRBV19,TRBD2,NA,TRBJ2-3,TGTGCCAGTAGCTCCAACCCTAGCGGGAGGGCGACTAGCACAGATACGCAGTATTTT,CASSSNPSGRATSTDTQYF
TRBV19,TRBD1,NA,TRBJ1-2,TGTGCCAGTAGGCAGGGGGGAAACGGCTACACCTTC,CASRQGGNGYTF
TRBV7-2,NA,many,TRBJ1-6,TGTGCCAGCAGCTTAGCGCAGGGAAGGTCACCCCTCCACTTT,CASSLAQGRSPLHF
TRBV7-6,NA,few,TRBJ2-2,TGTGCCAGCAGCTTTGACCAGAACACCGGGGAGCTGTTTTTT,CASSFDQNTGELFF
TRBV5-1,NA,once,TRBJ1-3,TGCGCCAGCACCCCGGGCCGGGGATCGGGAGGAAACACCATATATTTT,CASTPGRGSGGNTIYF
TRBV6-2/TRBV6-3,NA,NA,TRBJ2-5,TGTGCCAGCAGTTACTCAGCTAGGCAAGAGACCCAGTACTTC,CASSYSARQETQYF
TRBV18,TRBD1,NA,TRBJ1-2,TGTGCCAGCTCACCACCATTAGGAGGGGGCGATGGCTACACCTTC,CASSPPLGGGDGYTF
TRBV6-1,TRBD2,NA,TRBJ2-3,TGTGCCAGCAGCTCCGGGCCGGGGGACTACACAGATACGCAGTATTTT,CASSSGPGDYTDTQYF
TRBV7-2,TRBD2,many,TRBJ2-1,TGTGCCAGCAGCCAGGGAGCGGGGAGGAATGAGCAGTTCTTC,CASSQGAGRNEQFF
TRBV6-1,NA,few,TRBJ2-7,TGTGCCAGCCAAAGGGGCCTCAGCTCCTACGAGCAGTACTTC,CASQRGLSSYEQYF
TRBV23-1,NA,few,TRBJ2-5,TGCGCCAGCAGAGAAATAGCCGGGGGAGCTAAGACCCAGTACTTC,CASREIAGGAKTQYF
TRBV7-9,TRBD1,few,TRBJ1-2,TGTGCCAGCAGCCAACTACCGGGACAGGGGATGGACTATGGCTACACCTTC,CASSQLPGQGMDYGYTF
TRBV11-2,NA,few,TRBJ2-3,TGTGCCAGCAGCCCCGCCGGGTGGACAGATACGCAGTATTTT,CASSPAGWTDTQYF
TRBV6-6,NA,few,TRBJ1-2,TGTGCCAGCAGTTCTACGACAGCTAACTATGGCTACACCTTC,CASSSTTANYGYTF
TRBV6-6,TRBD1,NA,TRBJ1-1,TGTGCCAGCAGTTACTCGATTACAGGGGGAAAAGAAGCTTTCTTT,CASSYSITGGKEAFF
TRBV7-2,NA,NA,TRBJ1-2,TGTGCCAGCAGCATTAGGGTGAATGGCTACACCTTC,CASSIRVNGYTF
TRBV5-1,TRBD2,few,TRBJ2-3,TGCGCCAGCAGCTTGGAGGTAGCGGGAGTTATCACAGATACGCAGTATTTT,CASSLEVAGVITDTQYF
TRBV7-2,NA,few,TRBJ2-6,TGTGCCAGCACGCGAAAGGGAGGGGCCAACGTCCTGACTTTC,CASTRKGGANVLTF
TRBV7-6,TRBD2,NA,TRBJ2-1,TGTGCCAGCAGCTTTAGCGGGGGGGCTGGTATTGAGCAGTTCTTC,CASSFSGGAGIEQFF
TRBV12-3/TRBV12-4,NA,NA,TRBJ2-7,TGTGCCAGCACCGAGCAGGGGTACGAGCAGTACTTC,CASTEQGYEQYF
TRBV7-6,NA,few,TRBJ1-3,TGTGCCAGCAGCTTAGCCCGTAGTCCTTACTCTGGAAACACCATATATTTT,CASSLARSPYSGNTIYF
TRBV4-3,NA,NA,TRBJ2-3,TGCGCCAGCAGCCAAGAAGCAGGGGTGATCACAGATACGCAGTATTTT,CASSQEAGVITDTQYF
TRBV11-2,NA,once,TRBJ1-6,TGTGCCAGCAGCTTAGATAGCGGGGCAGTAAGGCGTAATTCACCCCTCCACTTT,CASSLDSGAVRRNSPLHF
TRBV5-4,TRBD1,few,TRBJ2-5,TGTGCCAGCAGCTTGGAAGGACAGGGGGCCCATCAAGAGACCCAGTACTTC,CASSLEGQGAHQETQYF
TRBV4-1,NA,NA,TRBJ1-1,TGCGCCAGCAGCCACCCTAGAGGTAGTGGGGAAGCTTTCTTT,CASSHPRGSGEAFF
TRBV7-2,NA,NA,TRBJ1-1,TGTGCCAGCAGCCCGGGACCCCGGGGAGGGAACACTGAAGCTTTCTTT,CASSPGPRGGNTEAFF
TRBV7-9,TRBD1,many,TRBJ2-3,TGTGCCAGCAGCGCAGGGGGAACGCAGTATTTT,CASSAGGTQYF
TRBV20-1,NA,few,TRBJ2-7,TGCAGTGCTAGAACCTATGGATCCTACGAGCAGTACTTC,CSARTYGSYEQYF
TRBV20-1,NA,NA,TRBJ1-1,TGCAGTGCTAGAGGGTTGGTGGTCGAGGGCTCTGAAGCTTTCTTT,CSARGLVVEGSEAFF
TRBV18,NA,NA,TRBJ1-5,TGTGCCAGCTCCCCGTGGAGAAGCAATCAGCCCCAGCATTTT,CASSPWRSNQPQHF
TRBV4-2,TRBD2,many,TRBJ2-5,TGTGCCAGCAGCCAGAAGAGACCGGGACTAGCGGACCAAGAGACCCAGTACTTC,CASSQKRPGLADQETQYF
TRBV6-1,NA,NA,TRBJ2-1,TGTGCCAGCAGTCGACTACCATACAATGAGCAGTTCTTC,CASSRLPYNEQFF
TRBV6-5,NA,NA,TRBJ2-5,TGTGCCAGCAGTTACGGTGCCGGGGAAGAGACCCAGTACTTC,CASSYGAGEETQYF
TRBV7-2,NA,NA,TRBJ1-2,TGTGCCAGCAGCCAATCCGGGGTGGGAGGCTACACCTTC,CASSQSGVGGYTF
TRBV7-9,NA,many,TRBJ2-4,TGTGCCAGCAGCCTTGGAGCCGAAGCGCAGTACTTC,CASSLGAEAQYF
TRBV27,TRBD1,few,TRBJ1-5,TGTGCCAGCAGTTTAAGACAGGGGAATAGCAATCAGCCCCAGCATTTT,CASSLRQGNSNQPQHF
TRBV19,NA,NA,TRBJ1-2,TGTGCCAGTAGAGACGGGAGGAGTGGCTACACCTTC,CASRDGRSGYTF
TRBV5-4,NA,few,TRBJ1-1,TGTGCCAGCAGCTCGTTTTATGAGGCGTACACTGAAGCTTTCTTT,CASSSFYEAYTEAFF